The source of this T cell receptor beta chain is a study of neurological immune-mediated disorders. This clonotype appeared many times. Sequencing runs each yielded over 180 million TCR-beta sequences from 15-18 subjects. MiXCR, applied by TCRdb to the 5' RACE reads, yields one record per CDR3 protein. Of tens of thousands of distinct CDR3 sequences detected, 3.5% to 4% appear once; the ten largest clones hold approximately 2.2%. CDR1 and CDR2 (germline): DFQATT, SNEGSKA (reference sequence). Germline trimming cut 1 base from V and 1 base from J; bases unmatched to any gene: 4. This CDR3 has 15 residues.

This receptor was obtained from a man aged 25 to 45 with multiple sclerosis. This rearrangement joins TRBV20-1 to TRBJ2-1; 7 bases line up with TRBD1. What was sequenced was PBMCs. The CDR3 sequence: CSARGGTVSYNEQFF. For the CDR3, the DNA is TGCAGTGCTAGAGGGGGGACAGTGTCCTACAATGAGCAGTTCTTC.